These T cell receptor beta chains were read from a single sample in a study of cytomegalovirus exposure and HLA in healthy donors. Produced via immunoSEQ multiplex PCR; TCRdb's table is partial and in-frame only. Among around 200,000 clones listed, 75% to 85% were seen once. The sample was PBMCs. The receptors were sampled from a boy aged 5-17 years in good health and CMV-seronegative. CDR3s include the opening cysteine and the closing phenylalanine or tryptophan. A D gene is named only where the DNA matches it firmly. Clone size is shown for a subset of rows, as once, few, many or a class of expanded clone.

V,size,length,J,D,DNA,CDR3
TRBV19,NA,15,TRBJ2-7,TRBD1,TGTGCCAGTAGCACCGGGACAGGGATCTCCTACGAGCAGTACTTC,CASSTGTGISYEQYF
TRBV27,NA,16,TRBJ2-7,TRBD2,TGTGCCAGCAGTCTATTCCGGGGGGGAAACTCCTACGAGCAGTACTTC,CASSLFRGGNSYEQYF
TRBV2,NA,15,TRBJ2-3,NA,TGTGCCAGCACTCGAGCGGCTAGGGTGTCAGATACGCAGTATTTT,CASTRAARVSDTQYF
TRBV5-8,NA,14,TRBJ1-2,NA,TGTGCCAGCAGCCCCGACTCGCTCAACTATGGCTACACCTTC,CASSPDSLNYGYTF
TRBV2,NA,16,TRBJ1-6,NA,TGTGCCAGCACCTTGGACAGATCCTCCTATAATTCACCCCTCCACTTT,CASTLDRSSYNSPLHF
TRBV10-3,NA,13,TRBJ1-5,NA,TGTGCCATCAGTGGTGACAGTTATCAGCCCCAGCATTTT,CAISGDSYQPQHF
TRBV19,NA,18,TRBJ2-6,NA,TGTGCCAGTAGTATAGACCCGGCAGGGTGGGCTGGGGCCAACGTCCTGACTTTC,CASSIDPAGWAGANVLTF
TRBV25-1,NA,14,TRBJ1-3,NA,TGTGCCAGCAGTGATGGGCAGGCTAGAAACACCATATATTTT,CASSDGQARNTIYF
TRBV7-6,once,16,TRBJ1-4,NA,TGTGCCAGCAGCTTAGAGCCGAGCGCAACTAATGAAAAACTGTTTTTT,CASSLEPSATNEKLFF
TRBV30,NA,14,TRBJ1-5,TRBD1,TGTGCCTGTACACCAGGGGGATGGAATCAGCCCCAGCATTTT,CACTPGGWNQPQHF
TRBV7-2,NA,16,TRBJ1-5,TRBD1,TGTGCCAGCAGCTTAGGGGACAGGGGGCAGGGACAGCCCCAGCATTTT,CASSLGDRGQGQPQHF
TRBV4-2,NA,13,TRBJ1-2,NA,TGTGCCAGCAGCCAAGATGGCCCAGATGGCTACACCTTC,CASSQDGPDGYTF
TRBV19,NA,17,TRBJ1-2,TRBD1,TGTGCCAGTTTTCGGGACAGGGGGCGATTGGATGACTATGGCTACACCTTC,CASFRDRGRLDDYGYTF
TRBV5-5,NA,16,TRBJ2-4,NA,TGTGCCAGCAGACGCGGGGCGTCCGGGGCCAAAAACATTCAGTACTTC,CASRRGASGAKNIQYF
TRBV19,few,15,TRBJ1-2,TRBD1,TGTGCCAGTAGTATGCACGGCAGGGGGTTCGATGGCTACACCTTC,CASSMHGRGFDGYTF
TRBV11-2,NA,14,TRBJ1-6,NA,TGTGCCAGCAGCCTGACGGCAGGGTTTTCACCCCTCCACTTT,CASSLTAGFSPLHF
TRBV7-8,NA,15,TRBJ1-3,TRBD1,TGTGCCAGCAGCTTTGGACAGGGCTCTGGAAACACCATATATTTT,CASSFGQGSGNTIYF
TRBV6-5,NA,13,TRBJ1-5,NA,TGTGCCAGCACTCGAGGCCCCGGGCAGCCCCAGCATTTT,CASTRGPGQPQHF
TRBV5-1,NA,15,TRBJ2-3,NA,TGCGCCAGCTCACGGGACTCGCAGTCCACAGATACGCAGTATTTT,CASSRDSQSTDTQYF
TRBV5-1,NA,15,TRBJ1-1,NA,TGCGCCAGCAGCCCCAGGGCCGCGGGGGGGGCTGAAGCTTTCTTT,CASSPRAAGGAEAFF
TRBV11-3,NA,14,TRBJ2-5,NA,TGTGCCAGCAGCTTAGACAGGGTTGGAGAGACCCAGTACTTC,CASSLDRVGETQYF
TRBV10-3,NA,14,TRBJ1-1,NA,TGTGCCATCAGTGAGGGGGGGACGGGCACTGAAGCTTTCTTT,CAISEGGTGTEAFF
TRBV6-1,NA,15,TRBJ1-5,TRBD1,TGTGCCAGCACCCGGACAGGGGAAGGCAATCAGCCCCAGCATTTT,CASTRTGEGNQPQHF
TRBV10-3,NA,17,TRBJ2-5,TRBD1,TGTGCCATCAGTGAGTCGCAGGGACAGGGTGCCAAAGAGACCCAGTACTTC,CAISESQGQGAKETQYF
TRBV5-1,NA,15,TRBJ2-7,NA,TGCGCCAGCAGCTTCACAGCCTCAAGCTCCTACGAGCAGTACTTC,CASSFTASSSYEQYF
TRBV6-1,NA,14,TRBJ1-1,TRBD1,TGTGCCAGCAGGTATGGACAGGTCCGTGCTGAAGCTTTCTTT,CASRYGQVRAEAFF
TRBV6-1,once,13,TRBJ1-1,NA,TGTGCCAGCAGTCAGGCCGCGGGGGCTGAAGCTTTCTTT,CASSQAAGAEAFF
TRBV4-2,NA,15,TRBJ1-2,TRBD1,TGTGCCAGCAGCCAAGATGTACAGGGGGCGCGGGGCTACACCTTC,CASSQDVQGARGYTF
TRBV19,few,14,TRBJ2-5,NA,TGTGCCAGTAGTCCCGTCCTCACAAGAGAGACCCAGTACTTC,CASSPVLTRETQYF
TRBV5-1,NA,15,TRBJ1-1,TRBD1,TGCGCCAGCAGCAAGGAGACAGGGTCCTACACTGAAGCTTTCTTT,CASSKETGSYTEAFF
TRBV7-3,NA,15,TRBJ2-1,TRBD2,TGTGCCAGCAGCTTAAATAGCGGGAGGGGTGATGAGCAGTTCTTC,CASSLNSGRGDEQFF
TRBV7-9,NA,12,TRBJ1-1,NA,TGTGCCAGCCTTCAGGGGAACACTGAAGCTTTCTTT,CASLQGNTEAFF
TRBV18,NA,15,TRBJ1-6,NA,TGTGCCAGCTCTGGCGGGATCTCCTATAATTCACCCCTCCACTTT,CASSGGISYNSPLHF
TRBV19,NA,13,TRBJ2-7,NA,TGTGCCAGTAGTTTCGGGACTGGCTACGAGCAGTACTTC,CASSFGTGYEQYF
TRBV4-1,few,15,TRBJ2-7,NA,TGCGCCAGCAGCCAAGGGGACGGGAGCTCCTACGAGCAGTACTTC,CASSQGDGSSYEQYF
TRBV9,few,15,TRBJ1-1,TRBD1,TGTGCCAGCAGCGGGCCCCAGGGGGGATGGACTGAAGCTTTCTTT,CASSGPQGGWTEAFF
TRBV5-5,NA,15,TRBJ2-7,NA,TGTGCCAGCAGCTCTGAGGACAGAGTAAACTACGAGCAGTACTTC,CASSSEDRVNYEQYF
TRBV6-1,NA,11,TRBJ1-2,TRBD1,TGTGCCAGTAGGGACAGGGCTGGCTACACCTTC,CASRDRAGYTF
TRBV6-4,NA,13,TRBJ1-1,TRBD1,TGTGCCAGCAGGGGACAGTCTTTTGGTGAAGCTTTCTTT,CASRGQSFGEAFF
TRBV18,NA,13,TRBJ2-5,NA,TGTGCCAGCTCACCGGCTGCCCAAGAGACCCAGTACTTC,CASSPAAQETQYF
TRBV5-4,NA,15,TRBJ2-1,NA,TGTGCCAGCAGCTTAACGCGGGAAACCTACAATGAGCAGTTCTTC,CASSLTRETYNEQFF
TRBV19,NA,13,TRBJ1-2,NA,TGTGCCAGTAGAGTCAGGGAGGTCGATGGCTACACCTTC,CASRVREVDGYTF
TRBV7-6,NA,17,TRBJ2-2,TRBD2,TGTGCCAGCAGCTCGGGTAGCGGGGCCCCGGGCACCGGGGAGCTGTTTTTT,CASSSGSGAPGTGELFF
TRBV5-4,NA,15,TRBJ1-1,NA,TGTGCCAGCAGCTTGGAATGGGCCCAGAACACTGAAGCTTTCTTT,CASSLEWAQNTEAFF
TRBV27,NA,19,TRBJ2-7,TRBD2,TGTGCCAGCAGGAAAGGGAGGGGTATAGCGGAACTTAGCTCCTACGAGCAGTACTTC,CASRKGRGIAELSSYEQYF
TRBV20-1,NA,11,TRBJ1-2,NA,TGCAGTGCTAGTGGGCAAGTTGGCTACACCTTC,CSASGQVGYTF
TRBV5-6,NA,19,TRBJ2-3,TRBD2,TGTGCCAGCAGCCGCCATCTAGTGCGGGGGGTGACTAGTACAGATACGCAGTATTTT,CASSRHLVRGVTSTDTQYF
TRBV5-1,NA,18,TRBJ1-5,NA,TGCGCCAGCAGCTTGGCCCCTCGGGAGGGGTTGGGCAATCAGCCCCAGCATTTT,CASSLAPREGLGNQPQHF
TRBV7-9,NA,18,TRBJ2-5,TRBD2,TGTGCCAGCAGCTTAGCGCTAGGACTAGCGGGACTTCAAGAGACCCAGTACTTC,CASSLALGLAGLQETQYF
TRBV2,few,14,TRBJ2-1,TRBD2,TGTGCCAGCAGTGAAAGAAGGCTAGCGGGAGGGCAGTTCTTC,CASSERRLAGGQFF
TRBV6-1,NA,15,TRBJ2-7,NA,TGTGCCACCTGGGGCCTGGGGCCGCTGGTCTACGAGCAGTACTTC,CATWGLGPLVYEQYF
TRBV9,once,16,TRBJ2-7,TRBD1,TGTGCCAGCAGCACCCCTGGGGCAGGGGGCATGTACGAGCAGTACTTC,CASSTPGAGGMYEQYF